Below, 18 T cell receptor beta chains from the same sample are listed, as sequenced in a study of cytomegalovirus exposure and HLA in healthy donors. The table came from immunoSEQ multiplex PCR; TCRdb's copy has only in-frame clones and leaves some out. The profile shows approximately 300,000 clones, about 90% of them singletons. The sequencing sample was made of PBMCs. Receptors were obtained from a woman under 40 in good health and CMV-seropositive.

The chain employs TRBV11-2 and TRBJ2-7; D is perhaps TRBD2 (7 bases). Germline V CDR1 and CDR2: SGHAT, FQNNGV. This CDR3 is 15 amino acids long. With 1 base removed from V and 3 bases from J, the gap between germline ends came to 13 bases. The CDR3 reads CASSLAGGVIYEQYF. In DNA, the CDR3 is TGTGCCAGCAGCTTAGCGGGGGGCGTTATCTACGAGCAGTACTTC.

The chain joins TRBV4-1 to TRBJ2-3, with 9 bases identical to TRBD2. Trimming cost V 1 base and J 4 bases; bases outside gene matches: 3. Germline values: CDR1 MGHRA, CDR2 YSYEKL. CDR3 size: 15 residues. In DNA form, the CDR3 reads TGCGCCAGCAGCCAAGTTAGCGGGAGATCAGATACGCAGTATTTT. Translated, it gives CASSQVSGRSDTQYF.

The CDR3 sequence is CASSSTFSNQPQHF. The CDR3 DNA sequence: TGTGCCAGCTCCTCGACATTTAGCAATCAGCCCCAGCATTTT. The chain is built from TRBV25-1 and TRBJ1-5, with D hard to call. The CDR3 is made up of 14 amino acids. The germline V and J ends were trimmed by 8 bases and 0 bases, with 11 bases remaining between them. Germline V gives CDR1 MGHDK, CDR2 SYGVNS.

The V and J genes are TRBV11-3 and TRBJ2-1, with TRBD2 matching over 12 bases. The V and J ends lost 5 bases and 6 bases, in that order; junction bases with no gene match: 5. Germline lookup yields CDR1 SGHNT and CDR2 YENEEA. The CDR3 is made up of 15 amino acids. CDR3 sequence: CASSRTSGTGNEQFF. For the CDR3, the DNA is TGTGCCAGCAGCCGGACTAGCGGGACGGGCAATGAGCAGTTCTTC.

The V call is TRBV27, the J call TRBJ2-1; 13 bases agree with TRBD2. Trimming at V came to 2 bases and at J to 6 bases, leaving 7 bases not matched to a gene. Per germline, CDR1 MNHEY and CDR2 SMNVEV (reference sequence). This CDR3 is built from 17 residues. The CDR3 sequence is CASSLVSRLAGGNEQFF. In DNA form, the CDR3 reads TGTGCCAGCAGTTTAGTGTCAAGACTAGCGGGGGGCAATGAGCAGTTCTTC.

As for this clone: The CDR3 does not close with the conserved phenylalanine or tryptophan, likely indicating a read error. Because the CDR3's place on the DNA is in doubt, the DNA is left out and the CDR3 is given as listed by TCRdb. This rearrangement joins TRBV5-1 to TRBJ2-7. In germline, CDR1 is SGHRS, CDR2 YFSETQ. The CDR3 has 13 residues if both end residues are counted. CDR3 residues: CASSLEGITPHFY.

This rearrangement joins TRBV30 to TRBJ2-1, with 10 bases lining up with TRBD1. The CDR3 contains 15 residues. V was clipped by 5 bases and J by 7 bases; unmatched bases: 11. Germline V gene data show CDR1 as GTSNPN and CDR2 as SVGIG (reference sequence). CDR3 region: CAWERQGARSNEQFF. CDR3 in DNA: TGTGCCTGGGAACGACAGGGGGCTCGAAGTAATGAGCAGTTCTTC.

The chain links TRBV30 to TRBJ1-2; 8 bases are shared with TRBD1. Per the germline V gene, CDR1 is GTSNPN and CDR2 is SVGIG (reference sequence). The CDR3 has 14 amino acids. V gave up 4 bases and J gave up 6 bases; unmatched junction bases: 10. The CDR3 nucleotides are TGTGCCTGGACCCTCCAGGGGGCGGGAGATGGCTACACCTTC. This translates into CAWTLQGAGDGYTF.

The J gene is TRBJ2-6, the V gene TRBV25-1; D is unresolved. The CDR3 length is 15 residues. Germline-derived CDR1 and CDR2 are MGHDK and SYGVNS. V shed 6 bases and J shed 0 bases, with 9 bases lying between them. CDR3 residues: CASRDHHSGANVLTF. The CDR3 DNA reads as TGTGCCAGCAGGGACCACCACTCTGGGGCCAACGTCCTGACTTTC.

V gene TRBV19 combines with J gene TRBJ2-7, with D unclear. This CDR3 contains 12 residues. Germline V gene data show CDR1 as LNHDA and CDR2 as SQIVND (reference sequence). The V gene lost 4 bases and the J gene lost 3 bases, with 7 bases spanning the gap. The CDR3, as DNA: TGTGCCAGTAGTAGTTTGGACTACGAGCAGTACTTC. Translating gives CASSSLDYEQYF.

The chain uses TRBV4-2 and TRBJ2-7; D possibly corresponds to TRBD2 (6 bases). CDR3 length: 13 residues. The V gene's germline CDR1 is LGHNA and CDR2 YNFKEQ. The germline V and J ends were trimmed by 4 bases and 2 bases, with 9 bases remaining between them. The CDR3 spells CASSPGSAYEQYF. CDR3 DNA sequence: TGTGCCAGCAGCCCCGGGAGCGCCTACGAGCAGTACTTC.

V gene TRBV28 combines with J gene TRBJ1-2; D possibly corresponds to TRBD1 (6 bases). The V gene's germline CDR1 is MDHEN and CDR2 SYDVKM. V shed 3 bases and J shed 4 bases, with 15 bases lying between them. The CDR3 sequence is 15 residues long. The CDR3: CASSFRGRNLYGYTF. CDR3 in DNA: TGTGCCAGCAGTTTCAGGGGACGGAACCTCTATGGCTACACCTTC.

The chain joins TRBV28 to TRBJ1-1; D gene ambiguous. CDR3 length equals 12 residues. Germline CDR1 MDHEN, CDR2 SYDVKM. V dropped 5 bases and J dropped 4 bases, with 8 bases sitting between them. For the CDR3, the DNA is TGTGCCAGCAGTGCCCCCTTCACTGAAGCTTTCTTT. Residues: CASSAPFTEAFF.

V usage is TRBV7-9 and J usage is TRBJ1-4, with D maybe TRBD1 (6 bases). V was clipped by 3 bases and J by 8 bases, with 13 bases between them. This CDR3 is built from 14 residues. Germline V gives CDR1 SEHNR, CDR2 FQNEAQ (reference sequence). CDR3 loop: CASSLGQSFEKLFF. In DNA, the CDR3 is TGTGCCAGCAGCTTGGGACAATCGTTCGAAAAACTGTTTTTT.

This clone was counted a single time. The chain couples TRBV28 to TRBJ2-4; no clear D. Germline CDR1 reads MDHEN; CDR2 reads SYDVKM. The CDR3 totals 15 residues. V dropped 3 bases and J dropped 0 bases, with 9 bases sitting between them. CDR3 sequence reads: CASSFEFLAKNIQYF. In DNA, the CDR3 is TGTGCCAGCAGTTTTGAGTTTTTAGCCAAAAACATTCAGTACTTC.

This rearrangement joins TRBV5-6 to TRBJ2-7; 7 bases agree with TRBD2. V was clipped by 0 bases and J by 5 bases; unmatched bases: 8. This CDR3 comprises 15 residues. CDR1 and CDR2 from the germline V gene are SGHDT and YYEEEE. The CDR3 coding sequence is TGTGCCAGCAGCTTGGGGTCTAGCGGATTCAACGAGCAGTACTTC. This translates into CASSLGSSGFNEQYF. Variable domain in full (rest from reference TRBV5-6 and TRBJ2-7): DAGVTQSPTHLIKTRGQQVTLRCSPKSGHDTVSWYQQALGQGPQFIFQYYEEEERQRGNFPDRFSGHQFPNYSSELNVNALLLGDSALYLCASSLGSSGFNEQYFGPGTRLTVT.

This clone was found once. The chain employs TRBV7-9 and TRBJ1-4, with D unresolved. The V gene's germline CDR1 is SEHNR and CDR2 FQNEAQ (reference sequence). V was trimmed by 1 base and J by 0 bases, leaving 9 bases between them. The CDR3 sequence is 16 residues long. The CDR3 sequence is CASSLGPSATNEKLFF. The CDR3 DNA follows: TGTGCCAGCAGCTTAGGGCCTTCTGCAACTAATGAAAAACTGTTTTTT.

The rearrangement uses TRBV5-6 and TRBJ1-2, with 7 bases identical to TRBD1. CDR1 is SGHDT, CDR2 YYEEEE, per germline. This CDR3 region has 14 residues. Germline trimming cut 3 bases from V and 4 bases from J; bases unmatched to any gene: 6. This CDR3 reads CASSSWDSSYGYTF. CDR3 bases: TGTGCCAGCAGCTCCTGGGACAGTAGCTATGGCTACACCTTC.